This TCR beta chain is drawn from a study of spatial heterogeneity in lung cancer. Time point noted: sample taken at primary tumor resection. Extraction of whole RNA from tumor, nontumor lung or frozen PBMC preceded unsorted sequencing. The approximately 67 donors had untreated early-stage non-small cell lung cancer. Germline lookup yields CDR1 MNHNS and CDR2 SASEGT. The CDR3 length is 14 residues. The V gene lost 4 bases and the J gene lost 6 bases, with 10 bases spanning the gap. Every individual TCR cDNA molecule carried its own unique molecular identifier, which allowed correction of PCR and sequencing errors. TCRdb re-derived calls from the 5' RACE reads in MiXCR, one entry per CDR3 protein. Seen here are more than 65,000 distinct CDR3 sequences, roughly 12% observed once, and the top ten hold around 4.3%. This clonotype was seen only a few times.

The sequenced sample was PBMCs, obtained at surgery. This clonotype was sampled from a male donor with early-stage non-small cell lung cancer. This chain links TRBV6-1 with TRBJ2-6; a weak D match, TRBD1 (6 bases). CDR3 sequence: CASSAGQQANVLTF. CDR3 nucleotide sequence: TGTGCCAGCAGTGCCGGACAGCAGGCCAACGTCCTGACTTTC.